This entry features one TCR beta chain sequence. Its antigen is not known. Per the germline V gene, CDR1 is MNHEY and CDR2 is SVGAGI. J lost 0 bases, V lost 6 bases, and 5 bases had no gene match. This CDR3 is 15 amino acids long. This sample is part of a study of graft-versus-host responses after intestinal transplantation. Study-wide background: Grafts were multivisceral, liver-intestinal, or isolated intestinal.

Libraries were prepared by immunoSEQ multiplex PCR; TCRdb keeps only in-frame clonotypes and omits some of them. Found here are 120,000 or so clones, just over 90% of them singletons; the top ten hold around 0.49%. The V gene is TRBV6-5, the J gene TRBJ1-5; TRBD1 agrees at 7 bases. The TCR originated in a human donor who received an intestinal transplant. Source: unstimulated CD8+ T cells sorted from spleen or lymph node cells, taken before intestinal transplant. This chain's CDR3 is CASSGTVNSNQPQHF. As DNA, the CDR3 is TGTGCCAGCAGCGGGACAGTGAATAGCAATCAGCCCCAGCATTTT.